Sequencing of this TCR beta chain was carried out in a study of T cells in Graves' hyperthyroidism and ophthalmopathy. Trimming pared 4 bases from V and 6 bases from J, leaving 19 bases between. CDR1 is MDHEN and CDR2 is SYDVKM in the germline V gene. The CDR3 totals 15 residues. This clonotype showed up many times. Amplified regions were TCR beta CDR3 sequences from RNA transcripts. TCR CDR3 underwent first-round RT-PCR with the HTBI primer set. TCRdb used MiXCR to reprocess the multiplex PCR reads, holding one entry per CDR3 protein. This sample yields about 250,000 distinct CDR3 sequences, of which 24% are seen a single time; about 40% belongs to the top ten.

This chain joins TRBV28 and TRBJ2-7; no reliable D call. This receptor was taken from a woman aged 40 to 50 with Graves' ophthalmopathy. Sequencing was performed on blood. The CDR3 loop reads CASSSISTRYSEQYF. The DNA for the CDR3 is TGTGCCAGCAGTTCAATTTCGACACGCTACTCCGAGCAGTACTTC. The full variable domain, with the rest looked up from reference TRBV28 and TRBJ2-7, is DVKVTQSSRYLVKRTGEKVFLECVQDMDHENMFWYRQDPGLGLRLIYFSYDVKMKEKGDIPEGYSVSREKKERFSLILESASTNQTSMYLCASSSISTRYSEQYFGPGTRLTVT.